The next 15 T cell receptor beta chains were all read from a single sample in a study of CD8 T cells in Susac syndrome. Random hexamers were used to reverse transcribe about 0.45 to 1 ug of RNA. TCRdb called the immunoSEQ multiplex PCR reads again in MiXCR, with one record for every CDR3 protein. Of roughly 86,000 distinct CDR3 sequences listed, 96% are singletons. Sequencing used CD8+ T cells from PBMCs. The receptors derive from a human donor with Susac syndrome.

The chain carries TRBV20-1 and TRBJ2-5, with D perhaps matching TRBD1 (6 bases). From germline, CDR1 is DFQATT and CDR2 SNEGSKA (reference sequence). This CDR3 comprises 12 residues. V was pared by 2 bases and J by 5 bases, with 9 bases between. The CDR3 region is CSARLRGETQYF. Written as DNA, the CDR3 is TGCAGTGCTAGACTTAGGGGGGAGACCCAGTACTTC.

The chain joins TRBV28 to TRBJ1-3; D gene unclear. V was trimmed by 3 bases and J by 0 bases, leaving 3 bases between them. The CDR3 is 13 residues long. Per the germline V gene, CDR1 is MDHEN and CDR2 is SYDVKM. The DNA of the CDR3 is TGTGCCAGCAGTTTCCACTCTGGAAACACCATATATTTT. Protein sequence: CASSFHSGNTIYF.

This chain connects TRBV7-9 to TRBJ2-1; 12 positions match TRBD1. V was pared by 3 bases and J by 8 bases, with 2 bases of the junction left unmatched. Germline CDR1 is SEHNR and CDR2 is FQNEAQ (reference sequence). The CDR3 contains 14 residues. The CDR3 spells CASSLGQGADEQFF. In nucleotides, the CDR3 is TGTGCCAGCAGCTTGGGACAGGGGGCGGATGAGCAGTTCTTC.

The sample holds one count of this clonotype. CDR3 sequence reads: CASSLALGTQYF. As DNA, the CDR3 is TGTGCCAGCAGCTTGGCCCTAGGGACCCAGTACTTC. V and J are TRBV7-6 and TRBJ2-5; D is ambiguous. Germline assignment: CDR1 SGHVS and CDR2 FNYEAQ. Trimming pared 3 bases from V and 7 bases from J, leaving 9 bases between. The CDR3 length is 12 residues.

The chain carries TRBV4-1 and TRBJ1-1; 7 bases match TRBD1. From germline, CDR1 is MGHRA and CDR2 YSYEKL. The CDR3 is 16 amino acids. The trim removed 3 bases at V and 5 bases at J, leaving 12 bases unmatched. DNA of the CDR3: TGCGCCAGCAGCCAGCGCCAGGGGAGGGGGCGGACTGAAGCTTTCTTT. This gives the protein CASSQRQGRGRTEAFF.

Written as DNA, the CDR3 is TGTGCCTGGAAAGTAAGGGAGAACTATGGCTACACCTTC. Protein: CAWKVRENYGYTF. The V and J genes are TRBV30 and TRBJ1-2; no clear D. V was trimmed by 4 bases and J by 2 bases, leaving 11 bases between them. Per the germline V gene, CDR1 is GTSNPN and CDR2 is SVGIG (reference sequence). This CDR3 comprises 13 residues.

The chain recombines TRBV19 with TRBJ1-5, with D maybe TRBD1 (5 bases). The CDR3 spans 14 residues. CDR1 LNHDA and CDR2 SQIVND come from the germline V gene (reference sequence). V gave up 5 bases and J gave up 3 bases, with 11 bases separating them. The chain's CDR3 is CASSYGGYNQPQHF. CDR3 in DNA: TGTGCCAGTAGTTACGGGGGATACAATCAGCCCCAGCATTTT.

This clonotype was recorded once. The chain joins TRBV9 to TRBJ2-3; TRBD2 matches 7 bases. This CDR3 has 12 amino acids. In germline, CDR1 is SGDLS, CDR2 YYNGEE. J was trimmed by 5 bases and V by 7 bases; bases with no gene match: 4. CDR3: CASVGGEDTQYF. DNA for the CDR3: TGTGCCAGCGTGGGAGGGGAAGATACGCAGTATTTT.

The rearrangement uses TRBV5-1 and TRBJ2-7; no clear D gene. CDR1 is SGHRS, CDR2 YFSETQ, per germline. The CDR3 has 12 amino acids. V lost 2 bases, J lost 1 base, and 4 bases lay in between. The CDR3 sequence is CASSFGSYEQYF. DNA of the CDR3: TGCGCCAGCAGCTTCGGGTCCTACGAGCAGTACTTC.

This rearrangement joins TRBV30 to TRBJ2-3; unclear D gene. The length of the CDR3 is 14 residues. Germline V CDR1 and CDR2: GTSNPN, SVGIG (reference sequence). Trimming left V 3 bases short and J 0 bases short, with 10 bases between. The CDR3 bases are TGTGCCTGGAGGCCTAATACGAGCACAGATACGCAGTATTTT. Its protein is CAWRPNTSTDTQYF.

This chain connects TRBV9 to TRBJ2-3; D possibly corresponds to TRBD2 (5 bases). This CDR3 comprises 16 residues. The germline V gene encodes CDR1 SGDLS and CDR2 YYNGEE. V was trimmed by 0 bases and J by 3 bases, leaving 14 bases between them. The CDR3 bases are TGTGCCAGCAGCGTAGGAACGGGGAGTGGGACAGATACGCAGTATTTT. Protein sequence: CASSVGTGSGTDTQYF.

This chain uses TRBV18 with TRBJ2-3; D remains unclear. The V end was cut by 3 bases, the J end by 2 bases, with 12 bases between. This CDR3 comprises 15 residues. The germline V gene has CDR1 KGHSH and CDR2 LQKENI. The CDR3 bases are TGTGCCAGCTCACCCAATGGGCACCTCACAGATACGCAGTATTTT. This encodes CASSPNGHLTDTQYF.

V usage is TRBV20-1 and J usage is TRBJ1-1; D might be TRBD1 (5 bases). The CDR3 extends over 14 amino acids. Germline values: CDR1 DFQATT, CDR2 SNEGSKA (reference sequence). The V end lost 5 bases, the J end lost 9 bases, and 22 bases lay between the germline ends. CDR3 in amino acids: CSASFGGEGSQAFF. The CDR3 DNA reads as TGCAGTGCTTCATTTGGAGGGGAGGGCAGCCAAGCTTTCTTT.

This chain uses TRBV4-1 with TRBJ2-3; possible D gene TRBD2, 5 bases. The CDR3 has 14 amino acids. The germline V gene encodes CDR1 MGHRA and CDR2 YSYEKL. V was pared by 4 bases and J by 3 bases, with 11 bases between. CDR3 protein: CASSPIRGTDTQYF. The CDR3 DNA reads as TGCGCCAGCAGCCCGATCCGGGGAACAGATACGCAGTATTTT.

The chain links TRBV27 to TRBJ2-7; no definite D call. Trimming stripped 5 bases from V and 5 bases from J, with 13 bases between. The germline V gene has CDR1 MNHEY and CDR2 SMNVEV (reference sequence). The CDR3 totals 13 residues. DNA of the CDR3: TGTGCCAGCAGTCAAAGGGTCGGCCACGAGCAGTACTTC. As protein: CASSQRVGHEQYF.